This TCR beta chain was recorded in a study of cytomegalovirus exposure and HLA in healthy donors. Use of 60 Vbeta and 13 Jbeta primers characterized the PCR. The assay was immunoSEQ multiplex PCR, and TCRdb's table has in-frame clones only and misses some. The data contain about 140,000 clones, roughly 80% of them singletons. V was cut by 10 bases and J by 1 base, with 10 bases left in between. The CDR3 totals 12 residues. Germline loops: CDR1 MNHEY, CDR2 SVGAGI. With regard to this clone: Its antigen remains unknown.

Study-level points and caveats: When a later analysis compared HLA-associated TCR beta chains with equally common others, the HLA-associated chains turned out to be more clonally expanded and to have lower generation probabilities. In a later analysis, TCR beta V- and J-gene trimming showed a link to a missense DCLRE1C variant.

The rearrangement links TRBV6-5 to TRBJ1-1; D is possibly TRBD1 (6 bases). This sequence was found in a male donor in good health and CMV-seronegative. Specimen: PBMCs. The CDR3 DNA is TGTGCCACCCAACAGGGGAACACTGAAGCTTTCTTT. It encodes CATQQGNTEAFF.